These 29 T cell receptor beta chains were all obtained from the same sample, sequenced in a study of blood T cell repertoires in COVID-19. Profiled with immunoSEQ multiplex PCR; TCRdb holds only in-frame clones, not every one. Found here are approximately 180,000 clones, around 90% of them singletons; the top ten hold roughly 21%. Source material: peripheral blood. The receptors shown here come from a man in his 60s with active or convalescent COVID-19.

Worth noting for this clone: Other DNA sequences in this sample translate to the same CDR3. The genes are TRBV9 and TRBJ2-7; weak D call: TRBD1 (7 bases). The V gene's germline CDR1 is SGDLS and CDR2 YYNGEE. The V end lost 0 bases, the J end lost 3 bases, and 10 bases lay between the germline ends. This CDR3 has 14 residues. The CDR3 DNA reads TGTGCCAGCAGCGTAGGGCAGGGGGGCTACGAGCAGTACTTC. Protein: CASSVGQGGYEQYF.

This clone was detected a few times. The rearrangement joins TRBV7-8 to TRBJ2-1; the match to TRBD1 covers 8 bases. The germline gives CDR1 SGHVS, CDR2 FQNEAQ. The CDR3 is 14 amino acids. The J segment lost 6 bases and the V segment lost 3 bases, leaving 4 bases of the junction unmatched. The CDR3 sequence: CASSLGQDTNEQFF. CDR3 coding DNA: TGTGCCAGCAGCTTGGGACAGGACACCAATGAGCAGTTCTTC.

V is TRBV4-2 and J is TRBJ2-3; D may be TRBD1 (6 bases). The germline V gene has CDR1 LGHNA and CDR2 YNFKEQ. The CDR3 runs to 14 residues. Trimming removed 4 bases at V and 1 base at J, with 9 bases between. The DNA for the CDR3 is TGTGCCAGCAGCCCGAAGGGGGGCACAGATACGCAGTATTTT. Translation gives CASSPKGGTDTQYF.

The chain links TRBV11-2 to TRBJ2-2; D is ambiguous. The germline V and J ends were trimmed by 4 bases and 9 bases, with 12 bases remaining between them. The germline CDR1 and CDR2 sequences are SGHAT and FQNNGV. The CDR3 is made up of 13 amino acids. This CDR3 is CASSSPTRRELFF. The CDR3 nucleotides read TGTGCCAGCAGCTCACCGACTCGAAGGGAGCTGTTTTTT. The full variable domain, rest sourced from reference TRBV11-2 and TRBJ2-2, is EAGVAQSPRYKIIEKRQSVAFWCNPISGHATLYWYQQILGQGPKLLIQFQNNGVVDDSQLPKDRFSAERLKGVDSTLKIQPAKLEDSAVYLCASSSPTRRELFFGEGSRLTVL.

V and J are TRBV11-2 and TRBJ1-6; 8 bases align to TRBD1. The J segment lost 5 bases and the V segment lost 6 bases, leaving 12 bases of the junction unmatched. The V gene's germline CDR1 is SGHAT and CDR2 FQNNGV. The CDR3 consists of 17 residues. The CDR3 DNA reads as TGTGCCAGCAGGATGATCATTGCGGACAGGGATAATTCACCCCTCCACTTT. Residues: CASRMIIADRDNSPLHF.

V gene TRBV28 combines with J gene TRBJ2-1; 9 nucleotides line up with TRBD2. The CDR3 has 21 residues. Germline trimming cut 6 bases from V and 2 bases from J; bases unmatched to any gene: 23. CDR1 is MDHEN and CDR2 is SYDVKM in the germline V gene. CDR3 amino acids: CASSPPDPLWPSGEAYNEQFF. For the CDR3, the DNA is TGTGCCAGCAGCCCCCCCGACCCGCTATGGCCTAGCGGGGAGGCCTACAATGAGCAGTTCTTC.

The gene calls are TRBV6-6 and TRBJ1-4; D gene unclear. CDR1 MNHNY and CDR2 SVGAGI come from the germline V gene (reference sequence). Between the trimmed V and J ends, which lost 1 base and 7 bases, there was a span of 7 bases. CDR3 length: 13 residues. The CDR3 coding sequence is TGTGCCAGCAGTTACTTCCTCCTTGAAAAACTGTTTTTT. Its protein is CASSYFLLEKLFF.

As regards this clone: The identical CDR3 is also encoded by other nucleotide sequences in the sample. The chain carries TRBV5-4 and TRBJ2-5; a possible D gene is TRBD1 (5 bases). The CDR3 totals 14 residues. V shed 0 bases and J shed 1 base, with 7 bases lying between them. Germline assignment: CDR1 SGHNT and CDR2 YYREEE (reference sequence). As DNA, the CDR3 is TGTGCCAGCAGCTTGGGGCAGGGCCAAGAGACCCAGTACTTC. Protein sequence: CASSLGQGQETQYF.

This clone occurred once. The chain carries TRBV4-1 and TRBJ2-1, with 8 bases that match TRBD2. The V gene end was trimmed by 1 base and the J gene end by 8 bases; junction bases not matched to a gene: 10. The CDR3 contains 16 residues. Germline V CDR1 and CDR2: MGHRA, YSYEKL. The CDR3 here is CASSQGLQRGSHEQFF. CDR3 DNA sequence: TGCGCCAGCAGCCAAGGCCTCCAGCGGGGGTCCCATGAGCAGTTCTTC.

The table lists this clone with a count of one. This rearrangement joins TRBV19 to TRBJ1-5; 9 bases line up with TRBD1. The V gene end was trimmed by 4 bases and the J gene end by 3 bases; junction bases not matched to a gene: 7. CDR1 and CDR2 from the germline V gene are LNHDA and SQIVND (reference sequence). The CDR3 has 16 amino acids. The CDR3 spells CASSRSRTGANQPQHF. CDR3 nucleotide sequence: TGTGCCAGTAGTAGGAGTAGGACAGGGGCCAATCAGCCCCAGCATTTT. Filled out from reference TRBV19 and TRBJ1-5, the complete variable domain reads DGGITQSPKYLFRKEGQNVTLSCEQNLNHDAMYWYRQDPGQGLRLIYYSQIVNDFQKGDIAEGYSVSREKKESFPLTVTSAQKNPTAFYLCASSRSRTGANQPQHFGDGTRLSIL.

This chain connects TRBV29-1 to TRBJ1-1, with a weak D call TRBD1 (6 bases). Germline CDR1 SQVTM, CDR2 ANQGSEA. The CDR3 has 13 residues. V was cut by 6 bases and J by 3 bases, with 14 bases left in between. CDR3 DNA: TGCAGCGTACAGGACAGATTTGACACTGAAGCTTTCTTT. It codes for CSVQDRFDTEAFF.

The chain carries TRBV19 and TRBJ1-1, with 10 bases that match TRBD1. This CDR3 is 15 amino acids long. V lost 5 bases and J lost 1; bases outside the gene matches: 4. The V gene's germline CDR1 is LNHDA and CDR2 SQIVND (reference sequence). As DNA, the CDR3 is TGTGCCAGTAGTGGGTGGACAGGGGGGAACACTGAAGCTTTCTTT. Translating it yields CASSGWTGGNTEAFF.

The chain has TRBV7-8 and TRBJ1-5, with 8 positions matching TRBD1. Germline V lookup: CDR1 SGHVS, CDR2 FQNEAQ. This CDR3 comprises 20 residues. V trimming: 0 bases; J trimming: 2 bases; junction bases outside the gene matches: 15. The CDR3 nucleotides are TGTGCCAGCAGCTTAGCCTATAGGAGCTCGGGGACAGGAGGCAATCAGCCCCAGCATTTT. It encodes CASSLAYRSSGTGGNQPQHF.

The genes are TRBV30 and TRBJ2-1; TRBD2 matches 13 bases. J lost 9 bases, V lost 2 bases, and 10 bases had no gene match. Germline CDR1 GTSNPN, CDR2 SVGIG (reference sequence). The CDR3 runs to 16 residues. For the CDR3, the DNA is TGTGCCTGGAGTCCTAGAGGACTAGCGGGGGCGAGTGAGCAGTTCTTC. Residues: CAWSPRGLAGASEQFF.

This chain joins TRBV6-6 and TRBJ1-1, with a possible D match to TRBD1 (5 bases). The germline V and J ends were trimmed by 7 bases and 0 bases, with 18 bases remaining between them. CDR1 is MNHNY and CDR2 is SVGAGI in the germline V gene (reference sequence). This CDR3 is built from 16 residues. The CDR3 nucleotides read TGTGCCAGCACCCCAGTAGATGGGGCCATGAACACTGAAGCTTTCTTT. Its translation is CASTPVDGAMNTEAFF.

The gene calls are TRBV20-1 and TRBJ1-2; maybe TRBD1 (6 bases). Germline assignment: CDR1 DFQATT and CDR2 SNEGSKA (reference sequence). V dropped 5 bases and J dropped 7 bases, with 8 bases sitting between them. The length of the CDR3 is 10 residues. The CDR3 DNA reads as TGCAGTGCTTACAGGGCTGGCTACACCTTC. It encodes CSAYRAGYTF.

The V and J genes are TRBV2 and TRBJ1-2; TRBD1 might be the D (5 bases). V was trimmed by 5 bases and J by 7 bases, leaving 14 bases between them. CDR1 and CDR2 from the germline V gene are SNHLY and FYNNEI. The CDR3 runs 13 residues. Written as DNA, the CDR3 is TGTGCCAGCAGTCCAGAACTTAGGGGTGGCTACACCTTC. It encodes CASSPELRGGYTF.

This chain joins TRBV5-1 and TRBJ2-5; 7 nucleotides line up with TRBD2. CDR3 size: 14 residues. The V gene's germline CDR1 is SGHRS and CDR2 YFSETQ. V was pared by 3 bases and J by 2 bases, with 4 bases of the junction left unmatched. DNA for the CDR3: TGCGCCAGCAGCTACGGGACTACACAAGAGACCCAGTACTTC. It encodes CASSYGTTQETQYF.

The chain carries TRBV11-1 and TRBJ2-5, with a possible D match to TRBD2 (7 bases). Germline lookup yields CDR1 SGHAT and CDR2 FQDESV (reference sequence). Trimming pared 5 bases from V and 5 bases from J, leaving 15 bases between. This CDR3 is built from 14 residues. The CDR3 region is CASSGGALSETQYF. The CDR3 DNA sequence: TGTGCCAGCAGCGGGGGGGCCTTGTCTGAGACCCAGTACTTC.

The gene calls are TRBV24-1 and TRBJ2-1; 7 nucleotides line up with TRBD2. From germline, CDR1 is KGHDR and CDR2 SFDVKD. The CDR3 covers 15 residues. Unmatched junction bases numbered 16, after V lost 4 bases and J lost 14 bases. The CDR3 loop is CATSDLRRGLLIEFF. CDR3 DNA sequence: TGTGCCACCAGTGACCTCAGGAGGGGACTACTAATAGAGTTCTTC.

The sample holds one count of this clone. J is TRBJ1-2 and V is TRBV11-1; D uncertain. Trimming shortened V by 1 base and J by 4 bases, and 13 bases separated the two germline ends. Germline values: CDR1 SGHAT, CDR2 FQDESV (reference sequence). The CDR3 has 15 residues. The CDR3 reads CASSLGAGLSYGYTF. CDR3 in DNA: TGTGCCAGCAGCTTAGGGGCCGGCCTATCCTATGGCTACACCTTC.

The chain joins TRBV5-1 to TRBJ2-7; TRBD2 agrees at 8 bases. The V gene's germline CDR1 is SGHRS and CDR2 YFSETQ. With V trimmed by 3 bases and J by 3 bases, 5 bases remained unmatched. The CDR3 loop spans 14 amino acids. The CDR3 sequence: CASSSAGGYYEQYF. The CDR3 DNA is TGCGCCAGCAGCTCCGCGGGGGGCTACTACGAGCAGTACTTC.

This clone appeared a single time. The chain joins TRBV7-6 to TRBJ2-5, with TRBD2 identical over 12 bases. J was trimmed by 5 bases and V by 6 bases; bases with no gene match: 16. Germline CDR1 SGHVS, CDR2 FNYEAQ. CDR3 length: 18 amino acids. The CDR3 sequence is CASSRLAGAFGMSETQYF. The CDR3 nucleotides read TGTGCCAGCAGTCGACTAGCGGGGGCTTTCGGTATGTCGGAGACCCAGTACTTC.

The rearrangement joins TRBV18 to TRBJ2-2; D uncertain. V lost 2 bases and J 4 bases, leaving 17 bases between the germline ends. Germline V gives CDR1 KGHSH, CDR2 LQKENI. CDR3 length equals 17 residues. The CDR3 region has the DNA TGTGCCAGCTCACCAGTTGTAATGACATCCGCCACCGGGGAGCTGTTTTTT. Amino acid sequence: CASSPVVMTSATGELFF.

The rearrangement joins TRBV10-3 to TRBJ2-2; TRBD1 might be the D (6 bases). Germline CDR1 and CDR2: ENHRY and SYGVKD. Trimming stripped 2 bases from V and 2 bases from J, with 12 bases between. This CDR3 region has 16 residues. The CDR3 spells CAISELGTLNTGELFF. As DNA, the CDR3 is TGTGCCATCAGTGAGCTGGGGACACTAAACACCGGGGAGCTGTTTTTT.

The CDR3 reads CAIRTTPEDGDFNYGYTF. The CDR3 DNA is TGTGCCATCAGGACCACCCCTGAAGACGGAGACTTTAACTATGGCTACACCTTC. The V gene is TRBV10-3, the J gene TRBJ1-2; D not certain. The germline V gene has CDR1 ENHRY and CDR2 SYGVKD. V dropped 6 bases and J dropped 1 base, with 24 bases sitting between them. CDR3 length equals 18 residues.

The rearrangement uses TRBV5-1 and TRBJ2-7; 9 bases agree with TRBD1. This CDR3 has 14 residues. After removal of 3 bases from V and 3 bases from J, the junction contained 4 bases not matched to a gene. Germline loops: CDR1 SGHRS, CDR2 YFSETQ. CDR3 in amino acids: CASSSGDRVYEQYF. CDR3 in DNA: TGCGCCAGCAGCTCGGGGGACAGGGTCTACGAGCAGTACTTC.

The CDR3 DNA is TGTGCCATCGCACAGGGTAGGGGGAGCTACGAGCAGTACTTC. Protein: CAIAQGRGSYEQYF. The genes are TRBV2 and TRBJ2-7; possibly TRBD1 for D (6 bases). The CDR3 has 14 residues. Trimming shortened V by 10 bases and J by 3 bases, and 19 bases separated the two germline ends. CDR1 SNHLY and CDR2 FYNNEI come from the germline V gene.

This clone came up a few times. The rearrangement links TRBV6-5 to TRBJ2-1, with TRBD2 matching over 8 bases. V lost 3 bases and J lost 5; bases outside the gene matches: 6. CDR3 length: 15 residues. From germline, CDR1 is MNHEY and CDR2 SVGAGI. The CDR3 region is CASSYGGGPNNEQFF. Written as DNA, the CDR3 is TGTGCCAGCAGTTATGGCGGGGGGCCCAACAATGAGCAGTTCTTC.